The 10 T cell receptor beta chains presented below share a single source sample, sequenced in a study of T cells after yellow fever vaccination. TCRdb recomputed calls from the 5' RACE reads with MiXCR, one row per CDR3 protein. The sample lists 150,000 to 200,000 distinct CDR3 sequences, around 8.5% occurring once. The sequenced sample was CD8+ T cells sorted from PBMCs, obtained 45 days after the yellow fever booster vaccination. These receptors came from a man aged 18 to 30 who received the YFV17D yellow fever vaccine.

The CDR3 loop is CAISSGTTYEQYF. For the CDR3, the DNA is TGTGCCATCAGTTCAGGTACAACCTACGAGCAGTACTTC. The gene calls are TRBV10-3 and TRBJ2-7, with D unclear. Trimming took 5 bases from V and 2 from J, leaving 10 bases between them. The CDR3 is 13 amino acids. The germline CDR1 and CDR2 sequences are ENHRY and SYGVKD.

This clonotype was recorded many times. This chain connects TRBV7-8 to TRBJ2-5; D is unclear. CDR3 length: 16 residues. V was pared by 5 bases and J by 5 bases, with 21 bases between. Germline-derived CDR1 and CDR2 are SGHVS and FQNEAQ. CDR3: CASSRRRVRLLETQYF. The DNA for the CDR3 is TGTGCCAGCAGCCGGCGTCGGGTCCGTCTGTTGGAGACCCAGTACTTC.

This clonotype was seen a few times. The chain joins TRBV13 to TRBJ2-3, with D possibly TRBD2 on 6 matching bases. The germline gives CDR1 PRHDT, CDR2 FYEKMQ (reference sequence). The CDR3 sequence is 18 residues long. Deletions cut 4 bases from V and 2 bases from J, with 22 bases between. The CDR3: CASSSRDFLSGTTDTQYF. CDR3 nucleotide sequence: TGTGCCAGCAGCTCCCGGGACTTCCTTAGTGGGACCACAGATACGCAGTATTTT.

The gene calls are TRBV13 and TRBJ1-1; no clear D. CDR1 PRHDT and CDR2 FYEKMQ come from the germline V gene (reference sequence). The CDR3 spans 14 residues. V shed 5 bases and J shed 5 bases, with 15 bases lying between them. CDR3 sequence (DNA): TGTGCCAGCAGCATCGAGGGAGGGATGACTGAAGCTTTCTTT. Protein product: CASSIEGGMTEAFF.

This clonotype was seen a handful of times. The gene calls are TRBV6-2 or TRBV6-3 and TRBJ1-4; TRBD1 matches at 8 bases. Germline loops: CDR1 MNHEY, CDR2 SVGEGT. V lost 5 bases and J lost 2; bases outside the gene matches: 4. The CDR3 contains 15 residues. The CDR3 DNA reads TGTGCCAGCAGTCGACAGGGGACGACTAATGAAAAACTGTTTTTT. Protein sequence: CASSRQGTTNEKLFF.

This clonotype was observed many times. The rearrangement joins TRBV15 to TRBJ2-1; 8 positions match TRBD2. The CDR3 length is 16 residues. Per the germline V gene, CDR1 is LNHNV and CDR2 is YYDKDF (reference sequence). The ends lost 5 bases at V and 7 bases at J; junction bases unmatched: 13. The CDR3 here is CATSAFRGGIGNEQFF. CDR3 sequence (DNA): TGTGCCACCAGCGCCTTCCGGGGGGGGATTGGAAATGAGCAGTTCTTC.

This chain links TRBV27 with TRBJ1-1; no clear D. There are 15 residues in the CDR3. The germline V gene has CDR1 MNHEY and CDR2 SMNVEV (reference sequence). Trimming left V 1 base short and J 0 bases short, with 9 bases between. CDR3 DNA: TGTGCCAGCAGTTTATGGAAGAGTATGAACACTGAAGCTTTCTTT. It translates to CASSLWKSMNTEAFF.

The CDR3 DNA sequence: TGCAGTGCTTCGGACCGAACCGGACTAGCGGGGAGCTCCTACGAGCAGTACTTC. This encodes CSASDRTGLAGSSYEQYF. V usage is TRBV20-1 and J usage is TRBJ2-7; 12 bases map to TRBD2. Per the germline V gene, CDR1 is DFQATT and CDR2 is SNEGSKA (reference sequence). This CDR3 is built from 18 residues. V shed 5 bases, J shed 0 bases, and the junction held 14 bases outside the gene matches.

This clonotype was detected a few times. The V call is TRBV9, the J call TRBJ1-2, with 7 bases lining up with TRBD1. The CDR3 extends over 12 amino acids. Germline CDR1 SGDLS, CDR2 YYNGEE. V shed 7 bases, J shed 5 bases, and the junction held 5 bases outside the gene matches. In DNA form, the CDR3 reads TGTGCCAGCTCGGGGACAGATTATGGCTACACCTTC. It codes for CASSGTDYGYTF.

This clonotype has ten or more counts. The J gene is TRBJ1-1, the V gene TRBV4-1; D might be TRBD1 (6 bases). Germline V gene sequence: CDR1 MGHRA, CDR2 YSYEKL. The CDR3 has 15 residues. Trimming left V 0 bases short and J 0 bases short, with 8 bases between. The CDR3 DNA reads as TGCGCCAGCAGCCAAGAAGGACAGATGAACACTGAAGCTTTCTTT. This sequence encodes CASSQEGQMNTEAFF.